The source of this TCR beta chain is a study of cytomegalovirus exposure and HLA in healthy donors. This clone was seen just once. Its antigen remains unidentified. Study-level findings and limits: Rare sequences made up most TCRs, while some public TCRs were found in many donors. Roughly even sequencing depth across donors was the assumption behind the presence/absence analyses.

The CDR3 consists of 12 residues. Germline values: CDR1 SQVTM, CDR2 ANQGSEA. Trimming at V came to 6 bases and at J to 2 bases, leaving 2 bases not matched to a gene. The PCR contained 60 Vbeta and 13 Jbeta primers. Study processing details: A later analysis counted about 80 million unique TCR beta chains, around 10 million shared. Assay: immunoSEQ multiplex PCR; the TCRdb copy retains only in-frame clones and omits some. The V and J calls and clone size come from that table; D and trimming were worked out from the DNA. The sample shows about 170,000 clones, roughly 67% of them seen only once. This sequence joins TRBV29-1 and TRBJ2-5; TRBD1 matches at 8 bases. The TCR comes from a woman aged 18-29 years in good health and CMV-seropositive. What was sequenced was PBMCs. The CDR3 is CSVRTGQETQYF. The CDR3 region has the DNA TGCAGCGTAAGGACAGGGCAAGAGACCCAGTACTTC.